Presented here are 26 T cell receptor beta chains from one specimen sequenced in a study of OX40 agonist ivuxolimab in advanced cancers. TCRdb's table, derived via immunoSEQ multiplex PCR, lists solely in-frame clones and lacks some. The sample lists 65,000 or so clones; 75% to 90% were seen once. The sample consisted of CD4+ or CD8+ T cells sorted from blood, taken in a trial of the OX40 agonist ivuxolimab. These TCRs come from an adult with an advanced solid tumor such as melanoma, head and neck, liver or kidney cancer.

The gene calls are TRBV6-1 and TRBJ2-7; D is undetermined. The germline V gene has CDR1 MNHNS and CDR2 SASEGT. There are 14 residues in the CDR3. Deletions cut 0 bases from V and 8 bases from J, with 14 bases between. This CDR3 is CASSEASPLSKQYF. Written as DNA, the CDR3 is TGTGCCAGCAGTGAAGCCTCCCCCCTTTCCAAGCAGTACTTC.

This chain uses TRBV5-4 with TRBJ1-2, with TRBD1 as a possible D gene (5 bases). This CDR3 has 14 residues. With 0 bases removed from V and 0 bases from J, the gap between germline ends came to 6 bases. Per the germline V gene, CDR1 is SGHNT and CDR2 is YYREEE (reference sequence). The CDR3, as DNA: TGTGCCAGCAGCTTGGTGACAGCTAACTATGGCTACACCTTC. This sequence encodes CASSLVTANYGYTF.

The CDR3 DNA reads as TGTGCCAGCTCAGTAAGTGGAGGGGATGGCTACACCTTC. Translated, it gives CASSVSGGDGYTF. J is TRBJ1-2 and V is TRBV18; D perhaps matches TRBD1 (5 bases). CDR3 length: 13 amino acids. The germline CDR1 and CDR2 sequences are KGHSH and LQKENI. Trimming took 5 bases from V and 6 from J, leaving 13 bases between them.

This clone showed up just once. The chain recombines TRBV7-9 with TRBJ1-2; no clear D. The CDR3 spans 14 residues. V dropped 1 base and J dropped 0 bases, with 6 bases sitting between them. Germline CDR1 is SEHNR and CDR2 is FQNEAQ (reference sequence). CDR3 DNA sequence: TGTGCCAGCAGCTTAGTTCAGACTAACTATGGCTACACCTTC. Residues: CASSLVQTNYGYTF.

The chain has TRBV28 and TRBJ1-1; D perhaps matches TRBD1 (5 bases). The ends were cut back, 4 bases at V and 0 bases at J, with 21 bases in the middle. The CDR3 contains 18 residues. Per germline, CDR1 MDHEN and CDR2 SYDVKM. In DNA, the CDR3 is TGTGCCAGCAGTTACATCGGAAGCTGGGACGGAATGAACACTGAAGCTTTCTTT. It is translated as CASSYIGSWDGMNTEAFF.

The chain joins TRBV28 to TRBJ2-5; D unclear. The CDR3 consists of 12 residues. From germline, CDR1 is MDHEN and CDR2 SYDVKM. V lost 2 bases to trimming and J lost 4 bases, with 5 bases between them. CDR3 nucleotides: TGTGCCAGCAGTTTACAGAGAGAGACCCAGTACTTC. Translation gives CASSLQRETQYF.

The chain combines TRBV19 with TRBJ2-7; the D gene is possibly TRBD2 (6 bases). Germline loops: CDR1 LNHDA, CDR2 SQIVND (reference sequence). The CDR3 has 15 residues. V was clipped by 3 bases and J by 2 bases, with 14 bases between them. DNA for the CDR3: TGTGCCAGTAGTATTTCGGGGGAAGGGGCCTACGAGCAGTACTTC. Protein: CASSISGEGAYEQYF.

This chain links TRBV7-9 with TRBJ1-2; 11 bases match TRBD1. The CDR3 covers 16 residues. Germline CDR1 and CDR2: SEHNR and FQNEAQ (reference sequence). Losses at the gene ends were 0 bases for V and 2 bases for J; bases not matched to a gene: 2. Written as DNA, the CDR3 is TGTGCCAGCAGCTTAGCGGGACAGGGGGGGAACTATGGCTACACCTTC. Protein product: CASSLAGQGGNYGYTF.

The CDR3: CASSGATGGYSPLHF. CDR3 DNA: TGTGCCAGCAGCGGGGCCACAGGGGGGTATTCACCCCTCCACTTT. This sequence joins TRBV5-4 and TRBJ1-6, with 8 bases that match TRBD1. Germline loops: CDR1 SGHNT, CDR2 YYREEE (reference sequence). Trimming at V came to 4 bases and at J to 8 bases, leaving 8 bases not matched to a gene. The CDR3 spans 15 residues.

The CDR3 bases are TGTGCCAGCAGTTTTTTGTCTCGGGATAACTATGGCTACACCTTC. This codes for CASSFLSRDNYGYTF. This chain links TRBV28 with TRBJ1-2, with D unclear. Trimming shortened V by 3 bases and J by 1 base, and 12 bases separated the two germline ends. Germline CDR1 and CDR2: MDHEN and SYDVKM. The CDR3 sequence is 15 residues long.

This rearrangement joins TRBV28 to TRBJ1-2, with 10 bases fitting TRBD1. Trimming removed 6 bases from V and 8 bases from J; junction bases left unmatched: 6. CDR1 MDHEN and CDR2 SYDVKM come from the germline V gene. The CDR3 consists of 13 residues. The CDR3 coding sequence is TGTGCCAGCAGGCTGGACAGGGGGTTCGGCTACACCTTC. It translates to CASRLDRGFGYTF.

The chain carries TRBV6-1 and TRBJ2-2; 7 bases are a match to TRBD1. The CDR3 covers 14 residues. V was clipped by 7 bases and J by 6 bases; unmatched bases: 8. Germline CDR1 and CDR2: MNHNS and SASEGT. The CDR3 DNA reads TGTGCCAGCACTCGAATACAGGGGTCCGGGGAGCTGTTTTTT. Protein sequence: CASTRIQGSGELFF.

This chain connects TRBV7-2 to TRBJ2-3; 9 positions match TRBD2. In germline, CDR1 is SGHTA, CDR2 FQGNSA. Germline trimming cut 3 bases from V and 1 base from J; bases unmatched to any gene: 5. This CDR3 contains 16 residues. CDR3: CASSLRIAGGTDTQYF. As DNA, the CDR3 is TGTGCCAGCAGCTTGCGGATAGCGGGGGGCACAGATACGCAGTATTTT.

This clone was seen once. The CDR3 is CASRPGQGSHNIQYF. CDR3 DNA sequence: TGTGCCAGCAGGCCGGGACAGGGGTCCCACAACATTCAGTACTTC. This chain uses TRBV6-5 with TRBJ2-4; 10 bases match TRBD1. Trimming at V came to 6 bases and at J to 7 bases, leaving 9 bases not matched to a gene. Germline CDR1 reads MNHEY; CDR2 reads SVGAGI. This CDR3 region has 15 residues.

The rearrangement joins TRBV30 to TRBJ2-3; D is possibly TRBD1 or TRBD2 (5 bases each). Germline values: CDR1 GTSNPN, CDR2 SVGIG (reference sequence). The CDR3 length is 15 residues. Trimming stripped 2 bases from V and 5 bases from J, with 17 bases between. DNA of the CDR3: TGTGCCTGGAGTATTGGGACCTCGGTCGGAGATACGCAGTATTTT. Its translation: CAWSIGTSVGDTQYF.

The chain has TRBV10-2 and TRBJ1-2; 10 nucleotides align to TRBD1. Germline CDR1 WSHSY, CDR2 SAAADI. The CDR3 has 14 amino acids. Trimming removed 6 bases from V and 3 bases from J; junction bases left unmatched: 4. The DNA for the CDR3 is TGCGCCAGCAGAGTCGGGACAGGGGACTATGGCTACACCTTC. As protein: CASRVGTGDYGYTF.

The chain combines TRBV6-5 with TRBJ1-3, with D perhaps matching TRBD1 (6 bases). From germline, CDR1 is MNHEY and CDR2 SVGAGI. With 8 bases removed from V and 4 bases from J, the gap between germline ends came to 12 bases. The CDR3 has 13 amino acids. CDR3 sequence reads: CASRGGRGNTIYF. In nucleotides, the CDR3 is TGTGCCAGCCGCGGGGGCCGGGGAAACACCATATATTTT.

This clone was picked up one time. The chain carries TRBV19 and TRBJ2-5; TRBD1 or TRBD2 may be the D gene (5 bases each). The germline V gene encodes CDR1 LNHDA and CDR2 SQIVND (reference sequence). The CDR3 is made up of 12 amino acids. Trimming left V 8 bases short and J 5 bases short, with 12 bases between. Here the CDR3 reads CASGGVSETQYF. The CDR3 DNA is TGTGCCAGTGGGGGAGTATCGGAGACCCAGTACTTC.

The genes are TRBV5-1 and TRBJ2-5, with no clear D. Germline V gives CDR1 SGHRS, CDR2 YFSETQ. CDR3 size: 12 residues. V shed 5 bases and J shed 4 bases, with 9 bases lying between them. CDR3: CASSTDRETQYF. The CDR3 DNA reads as TGCGCCAGCAGTACAGATCGAGAGACCCAGTACTTC.

DNA of the CDR3: TGTGCCAGCAGCACGACTAGCGGGGACACAGATACGCAGTATTTT. It codes for CASSTTSGDTDTQYF. V is TRBV5-6 and J is TRBJ2-3; 11 bases are shared with TRBD2. CDR1 is SGHDT and CDR2 is YYEEEE in the germline V gene. The CDR3 runs 15 residues. The J segment lost 2 bases and the V segment lost 4 bases, leaving 3 bases of the junction unmatched. Looking up the rest from reference TRBV5-6 and TRBJ2-3 gives the full variable domain: DAGVTQSPTHLIKTRGQQVTLRCSPKSGHDTVSWYQQALGQGPQFIFQYYEEEERQRGNFPDRFSGHQFPNYSSELNVNALLLGDSALYLCASSTTSGDTDTQYFGPGTRLTVL.

This chain links TRBV30 with TRBJ2-5; a possible D gene is TRBD2 (6 bases). Looked up from germline, CDR1 is GTSNPN and CDR2 is SVGIG (reference sequence). Trimming took 3 bases from V and 5 from J, leaving 28 bases between them. This CDR3 spans 18 amino acids. The DNA for the CDR3 is TGTGCCTGGAGCATCAACACCGGGACTGGTTATGGGAGTGAGACCCAGTACTTC. It encodes CAWSINTGTGYGSETQYF.

V is TRBV7-8 and J is TRBJ2-2; a weak D match, TRBD1 (5 bases). The CDR3 totals 15 residues. The V gene's germline CDR1 is SGHVS and CDR2 FQNEAQ. V was cut by 5 bases and J by 0 bases, with 10 bases left in between. The CDR3 nucleotides are TGTGCCAGCAGCCAATCAGGGACGAACACCGGGGAGCTGTTTTTT. It specifies CASSQSGTNTGELFF.

The chain is built from TRBV13 and TRBJ2-2, with 8 bases lining up with TRBD2. Germline trimming cut 5 bases from V and 5 bases from J; bases unmatched to any gene: 7. This CDR3 region has 15 residues. Germline CDR1 reads PRHDT; CDR2 reads FYEKMQ (reference sequence). CDR3: CASSPSGGETGELFF. The DNA for the CDR3 is TGTGCCAGCAGCCCCTCGGGGGGGGAGACCGGGGAGCTGTTTTTT. Full variable domain (missing parts from reference TRBV13 and TRBJ2-2): AAGVIQSPRHLIKEKRETATLKCYPIPRHDTVYWYQQGPGQDPQFLISFYEKMQSDKGSIPDRFSAQQFSDYHSELNMSSLELGDSALYFCASSPSGGETGELFFGEGSRLTVL.

The rearrangement uses TRBV5-6 and TRBJ2-5; D may match TRBD1 or TRBD2 (5 bases each). CDR3 size: 15 residues. Germline CDR1 SGHDT, CDR2 YYEEEE. V was clipped by 0 bases and J by 5 bases, with 14 bases between them. DNA of the CDR3: TGTGCCAGCAGCTTGGCGAGGGGCGCTCGTGAGACCCAGTACTTC. Amino acid sequence: CASSLARGARETQYF.

The rearrangement joins TRBV5-4 to TRBJ1-2, with TRBD1 as a possible D gene (6 bases). Between the trimmed V and J ends, which lost 4 bases and 3 bases, there was a span of 16 bases. This CDR3 contains 15 residues. Germline V lookup: CDR1 SGHNT, CDR2 YYREEE (reference sequence). CDR3 sequence reads: CASSLGRGSDYGYTF. The CDR3 region has the DNA TGTGCCAGCAGCCTAGGAAGGGGGAGTGACTATGGCTACACCTTC.

The chain uses TRBV29-1 and TRBJ2-2; D remains unclear. V was shortened by 3 bases and J by 2 bases, with 4 bases between the two germline ends. Germline lookup yields CDR1 SQVTM and CDR2 ANQGSEA. The CDR3 has 12 amino acids. CDR3 protein: CSVDGNTGELFF. The CDR3 DNA sequence: TGCAGCGTTGACGGTAACACCGGGGAGCTGTTTTTT.